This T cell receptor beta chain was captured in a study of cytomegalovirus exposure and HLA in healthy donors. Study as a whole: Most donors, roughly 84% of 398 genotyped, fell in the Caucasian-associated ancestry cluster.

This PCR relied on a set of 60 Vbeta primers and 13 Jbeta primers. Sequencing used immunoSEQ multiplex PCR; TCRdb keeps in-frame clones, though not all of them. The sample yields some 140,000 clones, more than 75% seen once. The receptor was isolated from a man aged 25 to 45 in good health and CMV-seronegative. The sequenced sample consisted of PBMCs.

The DNA of the CDR3 is TGTGCCAGCAGCTTACAGGCGAAAATGGGCTATGGCTACACCTTC. Translated, it gives CASSLQAKMGYGYTF. The chain has TRBV7-8 and TRBJ1-2; unclear D gene. The CDR3 has 15 amino acids. The germline CDR1 and CDR2 sequences are SGHVS and FQNEAQ. Trimming removed 2 bases from V and 4 bases from J, with 14 bases in between.